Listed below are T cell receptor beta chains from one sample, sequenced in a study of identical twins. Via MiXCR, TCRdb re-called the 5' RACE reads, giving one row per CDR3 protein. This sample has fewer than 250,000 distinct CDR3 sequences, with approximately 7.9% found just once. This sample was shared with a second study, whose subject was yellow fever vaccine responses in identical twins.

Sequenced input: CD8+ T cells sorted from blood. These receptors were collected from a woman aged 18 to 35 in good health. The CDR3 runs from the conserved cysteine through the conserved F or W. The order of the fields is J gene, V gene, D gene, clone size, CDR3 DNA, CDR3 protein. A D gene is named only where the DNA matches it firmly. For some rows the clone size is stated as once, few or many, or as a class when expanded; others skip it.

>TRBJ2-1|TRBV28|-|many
TGTGCCAGCAGTCAGATATGGGGTGAGCAGTTCTTC
CASSQIWGEQFF
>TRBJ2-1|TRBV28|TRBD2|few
TGTGCCAGCAGTCCTGTAGCGGGAGGGGCCTACAATGAGCAGTTCTTC
CASSPVAGGAYNEQFF
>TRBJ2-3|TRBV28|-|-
TGTGCCAGCAGTTGGCCCAGAGCGGAAATGAGCACAGATACGCAGTATTTT
CASSWPRAEMSTDTQYF
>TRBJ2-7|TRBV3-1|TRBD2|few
TGTGCCAGCAGCCAAGGTGAACTAGCGGGAGGGCAGTACTTC
CASSQGELAGGQYF
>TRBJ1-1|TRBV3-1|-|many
TGTGCCAGCAGCTCCGGGAGGGGGGGCAAGCGGATGAACACTGAAGCTTTCTTT
CASSSGRGGKRMNTEAFF
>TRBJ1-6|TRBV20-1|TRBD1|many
TGCAGTGCCTCCCCCCTAGGACAGGAAAATTCACCCCTCCACTTT
CSASPLGQENSPLHF
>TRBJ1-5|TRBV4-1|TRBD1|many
TGCGCCAGCAGCTTAACCGGGACAGGGGGCGATCAGCCCCAGCATTTT
CASSLTGTGGDQPQHF
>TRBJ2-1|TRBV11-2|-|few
TGTGCCAGCAGCTTCTTTTTGGGGGTGGGTGAGCAGTTCTTC
CASSFFLGVGEQFF
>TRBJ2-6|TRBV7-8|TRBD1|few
TGTGCCAGCAGCCAACGGGGGGACAGGGCACCCTCTGGGGCCAACGTCCTGACTTTC
CASSQRGDRAPSGANVLTF
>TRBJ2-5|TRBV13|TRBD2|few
TGTGCCAGCAGCAACCAAGCGGGGGTGGGAGAGACCCAGTACTTC
CASSNQAGVGETQYF
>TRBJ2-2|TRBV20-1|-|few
TGCAGTGCGCTCAGGGAATGGGGATCACCCGGGGAGCTGTTTTTT
CSALREWGSPGELFF
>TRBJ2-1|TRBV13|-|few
TGTGCCAGCAGCTCCGGACCCGAAGGCAATGAGCAGTTCTTC
CASSSGPEGNEQFF
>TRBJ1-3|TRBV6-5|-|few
TGTGCCAGCAGTTACGCAGATACTGGAAACACCATATATTTT
CASSYADTGNTIYF
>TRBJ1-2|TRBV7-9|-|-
TGTGCCAGCAGCCCCCCCCAGGGAATCCCTGGCTACACCTTC
CASSPPQGIPGYTF
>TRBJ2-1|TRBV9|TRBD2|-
TGTGCCAGCAGCGAATGGGGGTCTAGCGGGGAAAATGAGCAGTTCTTC
CASSEWGSSGENEQFF
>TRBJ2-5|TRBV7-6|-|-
TGTGCCAGCAGCTTAGGTTTCTATCAAGAGACCCAGTACTTC
CASSLGFYQETQYF
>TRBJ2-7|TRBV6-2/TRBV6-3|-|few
TGTGCCAGCAGGGGGCCGGACAGCGATTGGGTCTCCTACGAGCAGTACTTC
CASRGPDSDWVSYEQYF
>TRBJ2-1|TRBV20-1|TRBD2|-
TGCAGTGCTAGAGTTCCCCCCCATGGGCGGGGGGCTCACAGCTCCTACAATGAGCAGTTCTTC
CSARVPPHGRGAHSSYNEQFF
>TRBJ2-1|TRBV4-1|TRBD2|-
TGCGCCAGCAGCCAGAGTAGCGGGACGTACAATGAGCAGTTCTTC
CASSQSSGTYNEQFF
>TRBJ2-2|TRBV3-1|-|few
TGTGCCAGCAGCCAAGGTGTCAGTCAGAACACCGGGGAGCTGTTTTTT
CASSQGVSQNTGELFF
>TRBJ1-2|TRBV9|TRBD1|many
TGTGCCAGCAGCGTTGGGACAGGGAATAACTATGGCTACACCTTC
CASSVGTGNNYGYTF
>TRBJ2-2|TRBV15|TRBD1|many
TGTGCCACCAGCAGAGACGGGACAGACACCGGGGAGCTGTTTTTT
CATSRDGTDTGELFF
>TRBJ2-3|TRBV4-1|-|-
TGCGCCAGCAGGCAGGGGGGCTTGACAGATACGCAGTATTTT
CASRQGGLTDTQYF
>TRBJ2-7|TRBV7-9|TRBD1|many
TGTGCCAGCAGCGTCACAGGGGCGAGCTCCTACGAGCAGTACTTC
CASSVTGASSYEQYF
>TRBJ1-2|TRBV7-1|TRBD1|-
TGTGCCAGCAGTCCCTCGACAGGGTTCTATGGCTACACCTTC
CASSPSTGFYGYTF
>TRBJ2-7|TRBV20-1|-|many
TGCAGTGCTAGAGATGTACAGCCCGAGCAGTACTTC
CSARDVQPEQYF
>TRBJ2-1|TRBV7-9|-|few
TGTGCCAGCAGCTTAGGGGGTGTCACTGAGCAGTTCTTC
CASSLGGVTEQFF
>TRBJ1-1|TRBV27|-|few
TGTGCCAGCAGGACGTTGAACACTGAAGCTTTCTTT
CASRTLNTEAFF
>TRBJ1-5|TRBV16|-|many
TGTGCCAGCAGCCAATCCGACGGACGCCATAGCAATCAGCCCCAGCATTTT
CASSQSDGRHSNQPQHF
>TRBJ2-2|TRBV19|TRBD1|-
TGTGCCAGTAATCAGGGGGCTGGAGTCGGGGAGCTGTTTTTT
CASNQGAGVGELFF
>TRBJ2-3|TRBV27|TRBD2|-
TGTGCCAGCAGTTTTCGGAGCGGGAGGGCAGATACGCAGTATTTT
CASSFRSGRADTQYF
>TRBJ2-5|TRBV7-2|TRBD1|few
TGTGCCAGCAGCTTAAGGGGGCCGGGACAGCAAGAGACCCAGTACTTC
CASSLRGPGQQETQYF
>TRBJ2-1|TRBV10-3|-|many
TGTGCCATCAGTGAGAGAGTGGAGGGGTCCTACAATGAGCAGTTCTTC
CAISERVEGSYNEQFF
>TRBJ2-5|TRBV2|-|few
TGTGCCAGCAGTGAATGGGTAGTCGACCAAGAGACCCAGTACTTC
CASSEWVVDQETQYF
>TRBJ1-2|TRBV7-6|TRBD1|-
TGTGCCAGCAGCTTACCGGGACAGAGGGGCTACACCTTC
CASSLPGQRGYTF
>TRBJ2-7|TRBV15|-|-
TGTGCCACCAGCAGAGGGGTGCAGGGAAGATACGAGCAGTACTTC
CATSRGVQGRYEQYF
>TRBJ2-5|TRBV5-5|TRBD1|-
TGTGCCAGCAGCTTGGAGGGGGCCCGGGGAGAGACCCAGTACTTC
CASSLEGARGETQYF
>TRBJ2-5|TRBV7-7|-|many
TGTGCCAGCAGCCCCCGGGACTCCCAAGAGACCCAGTACTTC
CASSPRDSQETQYF
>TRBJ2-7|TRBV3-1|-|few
TGTGCCAGCAGCCAAGACCCCCCGATCACCTACGAGCAGTACTTC
CASSQDPPITYEQYF
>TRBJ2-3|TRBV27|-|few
TGTGCCAGCACGGGCAGAGTGTCAGATACGCAGTATTTT
CASTGRVSDTQYF
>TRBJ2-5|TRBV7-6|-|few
TGTGCCAGCAGCTTGGTGGGACTGATGCAAGAGACCCAGTACTTC
CASSLVGLMQETQYF
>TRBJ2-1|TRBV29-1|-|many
TGCAGCGTAGTAGGTGGGCAGGGGACTTACAATGAGCAGTTCTTC
CSVVGGQGTYNEQFF
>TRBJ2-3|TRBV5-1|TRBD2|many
TGCGCCAGCAGCCCTCATTTCGGCGGGGGAGGTAGCACAGATACGCAGTATTTT
CASSPHFGGGGSTDTQYF
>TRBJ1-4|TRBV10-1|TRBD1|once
TGCGCCAGCAGTCCACAGGGGGCGAGTGAAAAACTGTTTTTT
CASSPQGASEKLFF
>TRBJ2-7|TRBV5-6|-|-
TGTGCCAGCAGCCTGTCGGGGTGGAGATCCTACGAGCAGTACTTC
CASSLSGWRSYEQYF
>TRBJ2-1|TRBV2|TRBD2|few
TGTGCCAGCAATCGCGGGAGCCACGACTGGGAGCAGTTCTTC
CASNRGSHDWEQFF
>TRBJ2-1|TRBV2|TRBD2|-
TGTGCCAGCAGTGAAGCCCCTTTCCTAGCGGGAGGGGGGAATGAGCAGTTCTTC
CASSEAPFLAGGGNEQFF
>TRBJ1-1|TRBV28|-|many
TGTGCCAGCAGTCTTCCAGGGCTAGGCACTGAAGCTTTCTTT
CASSLPGLGTEAFF
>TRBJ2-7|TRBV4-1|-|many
TGCGCCAGCAGCCAAGGCCCTAGCGCAACATCCTACGAGCAGTACTTC
CASSQGPSATSYEQYF
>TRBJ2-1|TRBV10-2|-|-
TGCGCCGGCCTGAGTGGGAATGAGCAGTTCTTC
CAGLSGNEQFF
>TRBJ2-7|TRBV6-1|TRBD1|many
TGTGCCAGCAGTCCCACCGTCGCCGGGACAGGGATCCACGAGCAGTACTTC
CASSPTVAGTGIHEQYF